This passage covers 3 T cell receptor beta chains from one sample sequenced in a study of blood T cell repertoires in COVID-19. TCRdb's table, derived via immunoSEQ multiplex PCR, lists solely in-frame clones and lacks some. The repertoire consists of around 300,000 clones, with 88% occurring once and the leading ten covering 2% to 2.5%. The sample comprised PBMCs or T cells enriched from blood (not recorded which). Receptors were obtained from an older woman in a cohort exposed to, infected with or recovered from COVID-19 (not recorded which).

For this clone: Lacking the conserved final phenylalanine or tryptophan, this CDR3 likely reflects a read error. No DNA is shown, since the ends of the CDR3 on it are uncertain; the CDR3 is the one TCRdb lists. V and J are TRBV6-5 and TRBJ1-1; no check of the table's D call, TRBD1, against the DNA was made. Termini included, the CDR3 measures 14 amino acids. Germline V gene data show CDR1 as MNHEY and CDR2 as SVGAGI. The CDR3 reads CASSSLGTGREKAV.

On this clone itself: Within the sample, other DNA sequences also encode this same CDR3. The V call is TRBV5-1, the J call TRBJ2-7, with D tentatively TRBD1 (6 bases). Germline V gene data show CDR1 as SGHRS and CDR2 as YFSETQ. V was trimmed by 0 bases and J by 6 bases, leaving 13 bases between them. The CDR3 length is 14 residues. The CDR3 DNA reads TGCGCCAGCAGCTTGGAGGCAGGGGTTGGCGAGCAGTACTTC. The encoded protein is CASSLEAGVGEQYF.

The chain combines TRBV6-5 with TRBJ1-1; D perhaps matches TRBD1 (5 bases). Trimming removed 0 bases from V and 5 bases from J, with 13 bases in between. CDR1 and CDR2 (germline): MNHEY, SVGAGI. The CDR3 extends over 15 amino acids. CDR3 sequence: CASSYSPGRRTEAFF. The CDR3 bases are TGTGCCAGCAGTTACTCACCAGGGAGGCGGACTGAAGCTTTCTTT.